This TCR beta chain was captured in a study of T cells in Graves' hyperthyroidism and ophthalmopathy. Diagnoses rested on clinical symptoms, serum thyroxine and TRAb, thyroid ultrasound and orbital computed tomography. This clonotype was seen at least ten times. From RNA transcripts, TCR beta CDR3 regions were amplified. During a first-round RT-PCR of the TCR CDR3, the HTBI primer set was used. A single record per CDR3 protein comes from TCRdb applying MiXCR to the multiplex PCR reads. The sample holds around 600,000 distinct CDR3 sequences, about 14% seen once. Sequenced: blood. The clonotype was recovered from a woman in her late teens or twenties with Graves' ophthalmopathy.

CDR3 region: CASRDRDEKLFF. The CDR3 bases are TGTGCCAGCAGGGACAGAGATGAAAAACTGTTTTTT. The genes are TRBV2 and TRBJ1-4, with D maybe TRBD1 (6 bases). V was pared by 6 bases and J by 6 bases, with 8 bases between. The CDR3 totals 12 residues. Germline loops: CDR1 SNHLY, CDR2 FYNNEI.